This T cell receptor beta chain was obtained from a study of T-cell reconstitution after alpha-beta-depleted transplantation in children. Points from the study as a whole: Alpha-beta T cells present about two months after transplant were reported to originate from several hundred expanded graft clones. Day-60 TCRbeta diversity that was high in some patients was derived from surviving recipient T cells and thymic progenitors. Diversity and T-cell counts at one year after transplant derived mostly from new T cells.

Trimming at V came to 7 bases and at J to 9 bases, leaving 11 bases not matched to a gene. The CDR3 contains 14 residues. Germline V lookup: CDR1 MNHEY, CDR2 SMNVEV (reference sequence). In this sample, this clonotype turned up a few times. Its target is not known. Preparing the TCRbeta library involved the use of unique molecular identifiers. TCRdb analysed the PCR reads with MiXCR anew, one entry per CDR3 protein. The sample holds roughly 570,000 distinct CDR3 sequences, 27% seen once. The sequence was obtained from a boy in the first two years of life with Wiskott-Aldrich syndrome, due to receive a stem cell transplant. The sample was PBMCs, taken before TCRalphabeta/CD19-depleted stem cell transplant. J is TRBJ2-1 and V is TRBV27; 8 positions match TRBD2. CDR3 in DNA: TGTGCCAGCATGGGCCGGGGACTAGTTTTTGAGCAGTTCTTC. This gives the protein CASMGRGLVFEQFF.